This TCR gamma chain was captured in a study of human gamma delta and Vdelta1 T cells. TCRdb re-identified clones in the PCR reads via CATT. This table has several thousand gamma-chain clones, less than 55% appearing once. Unmatched junction bases numbered 3, after V lost 3 bases and J lost 4 bases. Germline CDR1 EGSTGY, CDR2 YDSYTSSV. The CDR3 runs 12 residues. In regard to this clone: Its antigen is not known. This may be a read error, as it is one base from a much larger clone.

This chain links TRGV4 with TRGJ1 or TRGJ2. The TCR sequence derives from a human donor in good health. The sequenced sample was Vdelta1 gamma-delta T cells from blood grown in culture (DOT cells). The CDR3 region has the DNA TGTGCCACCTGGGATATCTATTATAAGAAACTCTTT. This encodes CATWDIYYKKLF.